The TCR beta chain described here comes from a study of T cell repertoires in cytomegalovirus infection. TCRdb passed the reads through MiXCR, listing each CDR3 protein once. The table lists 300,000 to 450,000 distinct CDR3 sequences, 15% to 20% of them singletons. This CDR3 is built from 13 residues. Deletions cut 4 bases from V and 8 bases from J, with 12 bases between. The germline CDR1 and CDR2 sequences are MNHNS and SASEGT. This clonotype originated in a human donor in good health (CMV status not recorded). Some clones in this sample may be carry-over from other donors' samples. The sample comprised PBMCs. The chain links TRBV6-1 to TRBJ2-4; a possible D gene is TRBD2 (7 bases). The CDR3 sequence: CASSVGEGDIQYF. The CDR3 nucleotides are TGTGCCAGCAGTGTAGGGGAGGGGGACATTCAGTACTTC.